Each of the 2 T cell receptor beta chains below was sequenced from the same sample in a study of T-cell reconstitution after alpha-beta-depleted transplantation in children. TCRbeta library construction was performed incorporating unique molecular identifiers. One entry per CDR3 protein, called by TCRdb with MiXCR from the PCR reads. The repertoire holds about 830,000 distinct CDR3 sequences, with about 16% as singletons. The source material was PBMCs, mostly from graft donor cells, sampled 360 days after TCRalphabeta/CD19-depleted stem cell transplant. The receptors shown here come from a male patient younger than 18 who had a stem cell transplant for acute lymphoblastic leukemia, so the T cells may come from the graft donor.

The V call is TRBV7-9, the J call TRBJ1-2; no definite D call. The CDR3 consists of 13 residues. V lost 2 bases and J lost 6, with 10 bases in between. The V gene's germline CDR1 is SEHNR and CDR2 FQNEAQ (reference sequence). The chain's CDR3 is CASSLRERDGYTF. The DNA of the CDR3 is TGTGCCAGCAGCTTACGAGAGAGGGATGGCTACACCTTC.

This clonotype was found a few times. The chain is built from TRBV21-1 and TRBJ2-6; the D call TRBD1 from the table was never checked on the DNA. TRBV21-1 is recorded as a pseudogene. There are 19 residues in the CDR3. CDR3 residues: CASSKVRTFHIRGANVLTF. The CDR3 DNA follows: TGTGCCAGCAGCAAAGTTCGGACATTCCATATCCGTGGGGCCAACGTCCTGACTTTC.